A selection of T cell receptor beta chains follows, all from one sample in a study of CD8+ T cells in alopecia areata. This table comes from immunoSEQ multiplex PCR, and its TCRdb copy is limited to in-frame clones, with some not included. The sample gives 210,000 or so clones, approximately 72% of which show up once; around 1.2% is in the top ten. Sequenced here: CD4+ T cells sorted from blood, sampled around week 46, from a patient treated with tofacitinib. These receptors originate from a human donor with alopecia areata. CDR3s include the opening cysteine and the closing phenylalanine or tryptophan. Fields, in order: J gene, D gene, V gene, CDR3 protein. D genes are given only for firm matches.

j_call: TRBJ2-3; d_call: -; v_call: TRBV7-3; cdr3_aa: CASSFRGSTDTQYF
j_call: TRBJ1-3; d_call: -; v_call: TRBV30; cdr3_aa: CAWSAGTRRWNTIYF
j_call: TRBJ1-4; d_call: TRBD1; v_call: TRBV15; cdr3_aa: CATSPGTGELFF
j_call: TRBJ2-2; d_call: TRBD1; v_call: TRBV4-3; cdr3_aa: CASSQGDRIEPGELFF
j_call: TRBJ2-7; d_call: -; v_call: TRBV5-6; cdr3_aa: CASSQTGPRDYEQYF
j_call: TRBJ2-2; d_call: -; v_call: TRBV6-5; cdr3_aa: CASSPPRSFGELFF
j_call: TRBJ1-2; d_call: -; v_call: TRBV25-1; cdr3_aa: CASSHRGDSNYGYTF
j_call: TRBJ2-5; d_call: -; v_call: TRBV29-1; cdr3_aa: CSVGPIVETQYF
j_call: TRBJ2-7; d_call: -; v_call: TRBV7-2; cdr3_aa: CASSTGQGLSEQYF
j_call: TRBJ2-5; d_call: -; v_call: TRBV29-1; cdr3_aa: CSNIEGGETQYF
j_call: TRBJ2-7; d_call: -; v_call: TRBV6-5; cdr3_aa: CASRALLQRQQYF
j_call: TRBJ1-1; d_call: -; v_call: TRBV29-1; cdr3_aa: CSVELGPAEAFF
j_call: TRBJ1-1; d_call: TRBD1; v_call: TRBV6-5; cdr3_aa: CASRTPGQDEAFF
j_call: TRBJ2-2; d_call: -; v_call: TRBV19; cdr3_aa: CASSYRVLSTGELFF
j_call: TRBJ2-7; d_call: -; v_call: TRBV2; cdr3_aa: CASSEGTRFEQYF
j_call: TRBJ1-1; d_call: -; v_call: TRBV5-1; cdr3_aa: CASSLVVAGNTEAFF
j_call: TRBJ2-7; d_call: TRBD1; v_call: TRBV18; cdr3_aa: CASSKTGEEQYF
j_call: TRBJ1-5; d_call: TRBD1; v_call: TRBV29-1; cdr3_aa: CSISPDRGQPQHF
j_call: TRBJ1-2; d_call: TRBD1; v_call: TRBV2; cdr3_aa: CASSVGQYGYTF
j_call: TRBJ1-2; d_call: TRBD1; v_call: TRBV30; cdr3_aa: CAWVRDSYGYTF
j_call: TRBJ1-1; d_call: -; v_call: TRBV29-1; cdr3_aa: CSSRTGNTEAFF
j_call: TRBJ2-2; d_call: -; v_call: TRBV9; cdr3_aa: CASSVGQGSTGELFF
j_call: TRBJ2-3; d_call: -; v_call: TRBV5-1; cdr3_aa: CASSLKWDTQYF
j_call: TRBJ2-3; d_call: -; v_call: TRBV7-6; cdr3_aa: CASSLAYGGTDTQYF
j_call: TRBJ2-2; d_call: -; v_call: TRBV18; cdr3_aa: CASSPRLPDSNTGELFF
j_call: TRBJ2-1; d_call: TRBD1; v_call: TRBV5-1; cdr3_aa: CASSLGQGQFF
j_call: TRBJ1-2; d_call: -; v_call: TRBV7-2; cdr3_aa: CASSFSNPNYGYTF
j_call: TRBJ2-7; d_call: TRBD2; v_call: TRBV4-1; cdr3_aa: CASSQGEGSIYEQYF
j_call: TRBJ1-2; d_call: TRBD1; v_call: TRBV10-2; cdr3_aa: CASSQGEGYGYTF
j_call: TRBJ2-1; d_call: TRBD2; v_call: TRBV15; cdr3_aa: CATSVSGRNNEQFF